This T cell receptor (beta chain) comes out of a study of response to subunit inactivated influenza vaccine. Overall study findings and caveats: Only a handful of new T cells, the authors suggested, are recruited with each seasonal influenza vaccination.

Trimming stripped 5 bases from V and 6 bases from J, with 10 bases between. Germline CDR1 MNHEY, CDR2 SVGEGT. There are 13 residues in the CDR3. TCRdb recomputed calls from the RT-PCR reads with MiXCR, one row per CDR3 protein. The data show roughly 650,000 distinct CDR3 sequences, around 16% seen once. With respect to this clonotype: The antigen is undetermined.

This chain connects TRBV6-2 or TRBV6-3 to TRBJ2-2, with unresolved D. The sequence was collected from a man in his fifties or sixties who received an inactivated influenza vaccine. This sample comprised PBMCs from blood, obtained 11 to 12 days after vaccination. The CDR3: CASSLLIAGELFF. CDR3 DNA: TGTGCCAGCAGTCTGTTAATAGCCGGGGAGCTGTTTTTT.